The 11 T cell receptor beta chains reported below all come from one sample, sequenced in a study of beta chain features in type 1 diabetes. Study conclusions and caveats: In all four CD4+ subsets, TCRB CDR3 length was significantly, moderately reduced in type 1 diabetes.

Their target antigens are unknown. Every bit of the isolated RNA underwent reverse transcription, so sequencing read expressed TCRB transcripts. Here immunoSEQ multiplex PCR was the method, and the copy in TCRdb shows in-frame clones only, minus some. This table holds 300,000 or so clones, approximately 15% found once. The sequenced sample was naive CD4+ T cells from blood. The receptor source for this set is a woman aged 18-30 years with type 1 diabetes.

V gene TRBV11-2 combines with J gene TRBJ2-7, with D possibly TRBD2 on 5 matching bases. The V end was cut by 3 bases, the J end by 2 bases, with 11 bases between. CDR3 length: 14 residues. Germline lookup yields CDR1 SGHAT and CDR2 FQNNGV. CDR3 sequence reads: CASSFSGNTYEQYV. In nucleotides, the CDR3 is TGTGCCAGCAGCTTCTCGGGGAACACCTACGAGCAGTACGTC.

This clone occurred a few times. The rearrangement uses TRBV18 and TRBJ2-1; 7 bases fit TRBD2. This CDR3 region has 15 residues. With V trimmed by 3 bases and J by 1 base, 3 bases remained unmatched. Germline assignment: CDR1 KGHSH and CDR2 LQKENI. CDR3 sequence: CASSPGEGSYNEQFF. The CDR3 DNA reads TGTGCCAGCTCACCGGGGGAGGGATCCTACAATGAGCAGTTCTTC. The whole variable domain, remainder taken from reference TRBV18 and TRBJ2-1, is NAGVMQNPRHLVRRRGQEARLRCSPMKGHSHVYWYRQLPEEGLKFMVYLQKENIIDESGMPKERFSAEFPKEGPSILRIQQVVRGDSAAYFCASSPGEGSYNEQFFGPGTRLTVL.

V and J are TRBV18 and TRBJ1-1; D is ambiguous. The CDR3 has 13 residues. V lost 0 bases, J lost 3 bases, and 5 bases lay in between. The germline CDR1 and CDR2 sequences are KGHSH and LQKENI. Here the CDR3 reads CASSPPPDTEAFF. Here the CDR3 DNA reads TGTGCCAGCTCACCACCCCCAGACACTGAAGCTTTCTTT.

This clone was observed a few times. The chain links TRBV5-1 to TRBJ2-1; 8 bases map to TRBD2. CDR1 and CDR2 from the germline V gene are SGHRS and YFSETQ. V was pared by 0 bases and J by 6 bases, with 8 bases of the junction left unmatched. The CDR3 extends over 16 amino acids. The CDR3 DNA follows: TGCGCCAGCAGCTTGGCTTGGGCGGGAGGCAGCAATGAGCAGTTCTTC. This gives the protein CASSLAWAGGSNEQFF.

In this sample, this clone turned up a few times. This chain uses TRBV5-1 with TRBJ2-7; D is undetermined. V dropped 5 bases and J dropped 0 bases, with 12 bases sitting between them. The germline gives CDR1 SGHRS, CDR2 YFSETQ. The CDR3 contains 14 residues. The chain's CDR3 is CASRSQSSSYEQYF. The CDR3 DNA sequence: TGCGCCAGCAGATCCCAATCTAGCTCCTACGAGCAGTACTTC.

This clone was seen repeatedly, ten times or more. The V and J genes are TRBV9 and TRBJ2-1; tentatively, D is TRBD1 (6 bases). There are 13 residues in the CDR3. CDR1 is SGDLS, CDR2 YYNGEE, per germline. V lost 4 bases to trimming and J lost 4 bases, with 9 bases between them. The CDR3 reads CASSRDNYNEQFF. DNA for the CDR3: TGTGCCAGCAGCCGGGACAATTACAATGAGCAGTTCTTC.

The chain has TRBV4-1 and TRBJ2-1, with TRBD2 identical over 8 bases. Trimming took 3 bases from V and 7 from J; bases not matched to a gene: 5. Germline CDR1 reads MGHRA; CDR2 reads YSYEKL. This CDR3 region has 14 residues. The CDR3 DNA sequence: TGCGCCAGCAGCCACCTCCAGCGGGGGAATGAGCAGTTCTTC. This translates into CASSHLQRGNEQFF.

V is TRBV5-1 and J is TRBJ1-2, with 7 bases fitting TRBD1. The CDR3 is 14 residues long. Germline lookup yields CDR1 SGHRS and CDR2 YFSETQ. Unmatched junction bases numbered 7, after V lost 3 bases and J lost 5 bases. The CDR3 here is CASSSETGTYGYTF. CDR3 DNA: TGCGCCAGCAGCTCTGAGACAGGGACGTATGGCTACACCTTC.

V usage is TRBV28 and J usage is TRBJ2-2; a possible D gene is TRBD2 (5 bases). Trimming left V 1 base short and J 1 base short, with 10 bases between. The CDR3 loop spans 16 amino acids. Germline-derived CDR1 and CDR2 are MDHEN and SYDVKM. The CDR3 nucleotides are TGTGCCAGCAGTTTATATCCTAGCCTGAACACCGGGGAGCTGTTTTTT. It encodes CASSLYPSLNTGELFF.

This clone was detected a few times. V is TRBV30 and J is TRBJ2-1; TRBD1 might be the D (7 bases). CDR1 and CDR2 (germline): GTSNPN, SVGIG (reference sequence). The CDR3 runs 15 residues. Trimming left V 6 bases short and J 8 bases short, with 23 bases between. The DNA for the CDR3 is TGTGCCTGCACCTCGCGGGACAGAGGGGAGTATGAGCAGTTCTTC. Translated: CACTSRDRGEYEQFF.

In this sample, this clone turned up a few times. The rearrangement uses TRBV5-1 and TRBJ2-1; 10 positions agree with TRBD2. CDR3 length equals 15 residues. CDR1 SGHRS and CDR2 YFSETQ come from the germline V gene. The V and J ends lost 4 bases and 3 bases, in that order; junction bases with no gene match: 4. The CDR3: CASSKGLADYNEQFF. The CDR3 bases are TGCGCCAGCAGCAAAGGACTAGCGGACTACAATGAGCAGTTCTTC. Drawing the rest from reference TRBV5-1 and TRBJ2-1, the complete variable domain is KAGVTQTPRYLIKTRGQQVTLSCSPISGHRSVSWYQQTPGQGLQFLFEYFSETQRNKGNFPGRFSGRQFSNSRSEMNVSTLELGDSALYLCASSKGLADYNEQFFGPGTRLTVL.